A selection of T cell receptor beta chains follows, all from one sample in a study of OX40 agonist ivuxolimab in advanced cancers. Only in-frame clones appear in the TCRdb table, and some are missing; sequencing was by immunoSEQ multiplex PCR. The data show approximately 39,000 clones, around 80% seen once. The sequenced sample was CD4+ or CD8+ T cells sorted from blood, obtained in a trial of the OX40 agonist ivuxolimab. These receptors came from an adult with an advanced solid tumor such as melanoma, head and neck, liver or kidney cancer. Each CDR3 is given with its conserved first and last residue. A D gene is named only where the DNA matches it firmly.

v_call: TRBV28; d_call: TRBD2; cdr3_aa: CASSPWTGGSNEQFF
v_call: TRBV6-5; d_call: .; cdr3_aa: CASRLTSTGEQYF
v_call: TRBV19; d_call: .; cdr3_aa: CASSRLGNTIYF
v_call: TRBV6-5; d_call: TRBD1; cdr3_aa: CASSPTGGGYGYTF
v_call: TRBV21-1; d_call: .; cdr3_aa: CASSTRGTQYF
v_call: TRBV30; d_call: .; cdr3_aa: CAWIFGSGSNEQFF
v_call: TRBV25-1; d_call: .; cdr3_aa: CASSAVGLYGYTF
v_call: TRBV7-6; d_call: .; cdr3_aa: CASSLGTHKGGEQYF
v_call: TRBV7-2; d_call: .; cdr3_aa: CASSLARGDNQPQHF
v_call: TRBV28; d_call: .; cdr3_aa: CASSFAISGANVLTF
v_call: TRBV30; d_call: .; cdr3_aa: CAWGPQGTSNQPQHF
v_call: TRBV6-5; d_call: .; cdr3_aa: CASSYSNGNNEQFF
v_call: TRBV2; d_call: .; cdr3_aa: CASSEADVDNEQFF
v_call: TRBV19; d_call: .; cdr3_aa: CASSSYREGGYTF
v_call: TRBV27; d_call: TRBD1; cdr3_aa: CASSLSTGAGGGYTF
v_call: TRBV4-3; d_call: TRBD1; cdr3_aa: CASSRDSLGGAEAFF
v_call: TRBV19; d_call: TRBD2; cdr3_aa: CASRGGLAGGRAGELFF
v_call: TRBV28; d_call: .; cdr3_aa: CASTSHGTYEQYF
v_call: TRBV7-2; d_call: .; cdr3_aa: CASSPGTGLANYGYTF
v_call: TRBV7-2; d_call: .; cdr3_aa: CASSFGQLYGYTF
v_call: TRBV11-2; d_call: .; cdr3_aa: CASLREGGRYTGELFF
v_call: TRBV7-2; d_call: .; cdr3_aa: CASSFGQNQPQHF
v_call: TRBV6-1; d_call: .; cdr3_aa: CASSEEGLKGNEQFF
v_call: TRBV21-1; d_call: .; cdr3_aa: CASSKARAGGGLTGNEQFF
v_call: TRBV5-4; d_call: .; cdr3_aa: CASSSSPTTGQPQHF
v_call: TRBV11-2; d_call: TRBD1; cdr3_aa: CASSLDGQPLRQGRDSPLHF
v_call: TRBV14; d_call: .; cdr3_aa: CASSLVEETQYF
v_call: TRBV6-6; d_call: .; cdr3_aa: CASSSIVANTEAFF
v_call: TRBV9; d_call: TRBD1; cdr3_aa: CASSLTGNRAYEQYF